This T cell receptor beta chain emerged from a study of blood T cell repertoires in COVID-19. Looking at the study overall: PBMCs, B-cell-depleted T cells, or T cells provided the cDNA or gDNA that made up the material.

The J segment lost 7 bases and the V segment lost 6 bases, leaving 7 bases of the junction unmatched. The CDR3 runs 14 residues. The germline CDR1 and CDR2 sequences are MDHEN and SYDVKM. Patients from Seattle were sampled longitudinally, starting during active infection. Original data processing: Amplification of reference gene primers provided the estimated nucleated cell counts. Clones were read by immunoSEQ multiplex PCR, and TCRdb kept only the in-frame ones, dropping some. V and J calls and clone size are given by that table; D and trimming were obtained from the DNA. This sample has approximately 170,000 clones, with approximately 86% found just once.

The specimen was peripheral blood. The V and J genes are TRBV28 and TRBJ1-5; 9 nucleotides align to TRBD1. The clonotype was recovered from a woman aged 80 or over with COVID-19, enrolled during active disease. In nucleotides, the CDR3 is TGTGCCAGCAGGAAGGGACAGGGCGGACAGCCCCAGCATTTT. Translation: CASRKGQGGQPQHF.